This T cell receptor (beta chain) comes out of a study of blood T cells in healthy people across ages. Study observations and caveats: CMV status of donors was not determined, possibly confounding expanded clonotype changes.

As for this clonotype: What it recognizes is unknown.

Through a sample-barcoded 5' primer and a J-beta primer mix, a second PCR was run for about 6 to 11 cycles. TCRdb re-derived calls from the 5' RACE reads in MiXCR, one entry per CDR3 protein. The data show roughly 790,000 distinct CDR3 sequences, with around 40% seen just once and 20% to 25% held by the top ten. The sequence came from a woman aged 60-70 years in good health. Sequencing used blood.

CDR3 in amino acids: CASSLPGLTYNEQFF. DNA of the CDR3: TGTGCCAGCAGCTTACCGGGACTGACTTACAATGAGCAGTTCTTC. V is TRBV7-2 and J is TRBJ2-1; weak D call: TRBD2 (6 bases). The CDR3 contains 15 residues. V was clipped by 2 bases and J by 4 bases, with 12 bases between them. The germline V gene encodes CDR1 SGHTA and CDR2 FQGNSA.